This TCR beta chain was recorded in a study of blood T cells in healthy people across ages. This CDR3 is built from 18 residues. The germline V gene encodes CDR1 MDHEN and CDR2 SYDVKM. With respect to this clonotype: A read error may produce the germline difference seen at one junction end.

Next came a second PCR, run for roughly 6 to 11 cycles, which used a sample-barcoded 5' primer along with a J-beta primer mix. TCRdb called the 5' RACE reads again in MiXCR, with one record for every CDR3 protein. There are about 580,000 distinct CDR3 sequences in the sample; around half occur only once, and just under 25% lies in the top ten. V usage is TRBV28 and J usage is TRBJ2-1; 15 bases are shared with TRBD2. Source material: blood. This TCR derives from an older man in good health. CDR3 residues: CASTTRTSGRGSCNEQFF. The CDR3 nucleotides are TGTGCCAGCACCACCAGGACTAGCGGGAGGGGGTCCTGCAATGAGCAGTTCTTC.